This T cell receptor (beta chain) was profiled in a study of blood T cell repertoires in COVID-19 (dated by TCRdb to about 2020). With respect to the entire study: Samples covering the acute and convalescent phases of COVID-19 were provided by collaborators in the United States, Italy and Spain. The material from the prospective study consisted of cDNA or gDNA derived from T cells, B-cell-depleted T cells, or PBMCs. Subjects who had been exposed to COVID-19, were actively infected with it, or had recovered from it provided the deeply sampled blood TCRbeta repertoires that made up the dataset. The repertoires were released in a freely available public database intended as a resource for research on the immune response to SARS-CoV-2. Samples were obtained from the ongoing ImmuneRACE study (first 160 participants) and from approximately 1,200 subjects provided by 6 global collaborators. The sample metadata nearly always contained a de-identified subject ID, COVID-19 status, age in years and sex. Where available, HLA class I and class II types were taken from metadata supplied by the sample provider and were not determined by assay-based typing.

Results the study describes overall, beyond this receptor: The amount of clinical and demographic metadata varied by source and participant and was provided uncurated.

Reading the germline V gene (reference sequence) gives CDR1 SGHNT and CDR2 YYREEE. V gives up 3 bases and J gives up 1 base, and the segment between their germline ends measures 10 bases. Including the terminal cysteine and phenylalanine, the CDR3 comprises 15 residues. Only CDR3 DNA remains: 45 bases, in frame from the first base. Collaborating institutions collected whole blood in K2EDTA tubes following their own protocols. Collaborator samples were shipped for TCRbeta analysis as frozen whole blood, isolated PBMCs, or DNA extracted from either sample type. In the case of this clone: No antigen is known for it. No much larger clonotype is one base removed from it; base qualities were not supplied.

The immunoSEQ Assay, a bias-controlled multiplex PCR, was used to amplify TCRbeta CDR3 regions from genomic DNA. Regarding the original processing steps: Within the assay, amplification of reference gene primers was used to estimate how many nucleated cells each sample contained. To quantify the absolute abundance of each unique TCRbeta CDR3 rearrangement, sequence reads were collapsed and filtered. For each sample, productive Simpson clonality was calculated by taking the square root of Simpson's diversity index across productive rearrangements. Held by TCRdb, this immuneACCESS table contains in-frame sequences only and omits some clones. Under half of the omission traces to an unresolved V gene where checked; the cause of the rest is unknown. That table supplies the V and J calls and clone size; D and trimming were determined from the DNA. Present in this sample are over 95,000 clones, less than 85% of which were seen just once. The ten largest clones take up 18% of the sample.

The receptor chain draws on TRBV5-4 and TRBJ2-2; possibly the D gene is TRBD2, per 5 matching bases. Input material: peripheral blood. The TCR originated in an elderly woman with active or convalescent COVID-19. The nucleotides are TGTGCCAGCAGCTGGTCACGGGGGAACACCGGGGAGCTGTTTTTT. This gives the protein CASSWSRGNTGELFF. Here the CDR3 is joined to the reference TRBV5-4 and TRBJ2-2 genes, and the full variable domain is: ETGVTQSPTHLIKTRGQQVTLRCSSQSGHNTVSWYQQALGQGPQFIFQYYREEENGRGNFPPRFSGLQFPNYSSELNVNALELDDSALYLCASSWSRGNTGELFFGEGSRLTVL.